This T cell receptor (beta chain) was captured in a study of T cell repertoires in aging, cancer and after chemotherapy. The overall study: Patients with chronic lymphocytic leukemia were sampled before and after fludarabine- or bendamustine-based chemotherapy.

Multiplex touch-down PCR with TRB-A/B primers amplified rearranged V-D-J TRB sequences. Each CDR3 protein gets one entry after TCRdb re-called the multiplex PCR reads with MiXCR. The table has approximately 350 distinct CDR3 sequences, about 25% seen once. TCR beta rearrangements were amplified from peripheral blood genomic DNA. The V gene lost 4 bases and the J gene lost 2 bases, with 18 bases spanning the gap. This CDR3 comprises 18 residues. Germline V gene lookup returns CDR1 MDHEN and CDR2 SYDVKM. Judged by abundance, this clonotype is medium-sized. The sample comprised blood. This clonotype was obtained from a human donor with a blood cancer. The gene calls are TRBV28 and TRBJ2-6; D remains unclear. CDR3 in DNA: TGTGCCAGCAGTTCCGATATTGGTTCCGGCACTGGGGCCAACGTCCTGACTTTC. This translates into CASSSDIGSGTGANVLTF.